This T cell receptor beta chain was identified during a study of blood T cell repertoires in COVID-19. The protocol was immunoSEQ multiplex PCR, while the TCRdb copy is restricted to in-frame clones and leaves out a portion. The sample includes 90,000 to 150,000 clones, roughly four fifths of them seen just once. Germline V gives CDR1 SGHTS, CDR2 YDEGEE. CDR3 length equals 15 residues. V lost 0 bases to trimming and J lost 9 bases; unmatched junction nucleotides: 5. This clonotype originated in a man between 45 and 60 years old with acute or convalescent COVID-19. Input material: peripheral blood. The V and J genes are TRBV5-8 and TRBJ1-6, with 8 bases identical to TRBD1. The CDR3 loop reads CASSLVSGGSSPLHF. CDR3 sequence (DNA): TGTGCCAGCAGCTTGGTTTCAGGGGGCTCTTCACCCCTCCACTTT.